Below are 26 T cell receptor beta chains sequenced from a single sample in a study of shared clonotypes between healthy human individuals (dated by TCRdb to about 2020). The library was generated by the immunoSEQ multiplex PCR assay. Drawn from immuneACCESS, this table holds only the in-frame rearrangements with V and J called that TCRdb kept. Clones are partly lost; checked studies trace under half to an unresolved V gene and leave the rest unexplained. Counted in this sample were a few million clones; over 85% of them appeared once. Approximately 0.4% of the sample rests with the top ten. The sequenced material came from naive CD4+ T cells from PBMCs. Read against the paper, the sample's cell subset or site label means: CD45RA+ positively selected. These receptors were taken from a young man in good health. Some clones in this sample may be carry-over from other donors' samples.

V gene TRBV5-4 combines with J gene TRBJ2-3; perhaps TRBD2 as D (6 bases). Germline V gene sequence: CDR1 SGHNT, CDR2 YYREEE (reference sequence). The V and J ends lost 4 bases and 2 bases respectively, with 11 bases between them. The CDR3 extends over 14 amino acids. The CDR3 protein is CASSASAYTDTQYF. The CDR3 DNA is TGTGCCAGCAGCGCTAGCGCGTACACAGATACGCAGTATTTT.

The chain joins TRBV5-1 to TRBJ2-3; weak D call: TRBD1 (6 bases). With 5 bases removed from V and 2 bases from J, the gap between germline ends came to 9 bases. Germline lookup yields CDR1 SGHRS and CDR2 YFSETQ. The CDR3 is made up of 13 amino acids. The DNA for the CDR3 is TGCGCCAGCAGGGACAGTCCCACAGATACGCAGTATTTT. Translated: CASRDSPTDTQYF.

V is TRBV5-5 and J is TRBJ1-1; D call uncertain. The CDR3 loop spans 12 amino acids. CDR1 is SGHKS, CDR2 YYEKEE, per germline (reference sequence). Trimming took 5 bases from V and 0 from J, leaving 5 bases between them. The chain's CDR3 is CASSVMNTEAFF. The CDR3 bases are TGTGCCAGCAGTGTCATGAACACTGAAGCTTTCTTT. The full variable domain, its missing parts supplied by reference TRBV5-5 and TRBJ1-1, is DAGVTQSPTHLIKTRGQQVTLRCSPISGHKSVSWYQQVLGQGPQFIFQYYEKEERGRGNFPDRFSARQFPNYSSELNVNALLLGDSALYLCASSVMNTEAFFGQGTRLTVV.

CDR3: CASSLWAAGGLETQYF. The CDR3 nucleotides are TGTGCCAGCAGTTTATGGGCGGCGGGAGGTTTAGAGACCCAGTACTTC. The V call is TRBV28, the J call TRBJ2-5, with TRBD2 matching 8 bases. The CDR3 spans 16 residues. CDR1 and CDR2 (germline): MDHEN, SYDVKM. The V and J ends lost 0 bases and 4 bases, in that order; junction bases with no gene match: 7.

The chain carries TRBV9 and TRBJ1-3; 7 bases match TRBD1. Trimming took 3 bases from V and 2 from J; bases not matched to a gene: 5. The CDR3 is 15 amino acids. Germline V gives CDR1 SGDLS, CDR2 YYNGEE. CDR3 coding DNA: TGTGCCAGCAGCGCATCCGGGACAGCTGGAAACACCATATATTTT. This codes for CASSASGTAGNTIYF. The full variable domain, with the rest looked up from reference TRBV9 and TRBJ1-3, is DSGVTQTPKHLITATGQRVTLRCSPRSGDLSVYWYQQSLDQGLQFLIQYYNGEERAKGNILERFSAQQFPDLHSELNLSSLELGDSALYFCASSASGTAGNTIYFGEGSWLTVV.

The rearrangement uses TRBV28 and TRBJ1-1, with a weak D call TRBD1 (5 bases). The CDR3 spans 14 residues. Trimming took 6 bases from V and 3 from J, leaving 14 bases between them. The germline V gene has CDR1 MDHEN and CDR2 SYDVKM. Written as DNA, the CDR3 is TGTGCCAGCAGCCCAGCAGGGATGCACACTGAAGCTTTCTTT. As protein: CASSPAGMHTEAFF. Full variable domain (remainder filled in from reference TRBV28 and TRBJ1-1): DVKVTQSSRYLVKRTGEKVFLECVQDMDHENMFWYRQDPGLGLRLIYFSYDVKMKEKGDIPEGYSVSREKKERFSLILESASTNQTSMYLCASSPAGMHTEAFFGQGTRLTVV.

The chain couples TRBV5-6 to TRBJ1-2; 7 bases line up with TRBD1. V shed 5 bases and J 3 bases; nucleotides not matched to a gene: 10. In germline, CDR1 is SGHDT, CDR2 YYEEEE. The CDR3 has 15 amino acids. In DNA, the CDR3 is TGTGCCAGCAGACCTCGACAGGGCCTCGACTATGGCTACACCTTC. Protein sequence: CASRPRQGLDYGYTF.

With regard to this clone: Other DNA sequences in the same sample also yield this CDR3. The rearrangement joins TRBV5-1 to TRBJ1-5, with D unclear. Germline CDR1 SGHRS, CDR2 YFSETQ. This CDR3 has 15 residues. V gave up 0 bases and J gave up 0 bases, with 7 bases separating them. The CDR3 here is CASSLGDGSNQPQHF. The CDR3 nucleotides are TGCGCCAGCAGCTTGGGCGACGGTAGCAATCAGCCCCAGCATTTT.

In DNA form, the CDR3 reads TGTGCCAGCAGCTTGGCCCCGGGACAGGGCGGCGGGGAGCTGTTTTTT. As protein: CASSLAPGQGGGELFF. This chain uses TRBV5-4 with TRBJ2-2; 9 bases align to TRBD1. CDR3 length: 16 residues. After removal of 0 bases from V and 7 bases from J, the junction contained 7 bases not matched to a gene. The V gene's germline CDR1 is SGHNT and CDR2 YYREEE (reference sequence).

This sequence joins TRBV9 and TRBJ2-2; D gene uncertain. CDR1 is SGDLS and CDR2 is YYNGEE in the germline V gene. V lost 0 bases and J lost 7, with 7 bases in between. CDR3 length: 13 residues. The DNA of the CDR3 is TGTGCCAGCAGCGTAGTCGGTTACGGGGAGCTGTTTTTT. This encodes CASSVVGYGELFF. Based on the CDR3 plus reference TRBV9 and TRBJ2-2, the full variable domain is DSGVTQTPKHLITATGQRVTLRCSPRSGDLSVYWYQQSLDQGLQFLIQYYNGEERAKGNILERFSAQQFPDLHSELNLSSLELGDSALYFCASSVVGYGELFFGEGSRLTVL.

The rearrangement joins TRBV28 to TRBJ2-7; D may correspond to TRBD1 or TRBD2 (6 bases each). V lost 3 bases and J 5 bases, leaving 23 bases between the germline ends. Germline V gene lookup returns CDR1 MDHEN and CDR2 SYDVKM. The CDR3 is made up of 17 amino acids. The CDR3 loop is CASSLASGAKKIHEQYF. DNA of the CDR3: TGTGCCAGCAGTTTGGCGTCGGGGGCAAAAAAGATCCACGAGCAGTACTTC.

CDR3 residues: CASRGGQITYEQYF. CDR3 in DNA: TGTGCCAGCAGGGGGGGACAGATCACCTACGAGCAGTACTTC. This chain uses TRBV28 with TRBJ2-7, with TRBD1 as a possible D gene (7 bases). The CDR3 has 14 amino acids. From germline, CDR1 is MDHEN and CDR2 SYDVKM. Trimming left V 6 bases short and J 2 bases short, with 14 bases between.

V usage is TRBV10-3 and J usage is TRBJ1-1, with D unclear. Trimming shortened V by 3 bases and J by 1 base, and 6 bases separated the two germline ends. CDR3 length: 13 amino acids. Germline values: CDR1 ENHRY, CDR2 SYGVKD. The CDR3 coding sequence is TGTGCCATCAGTGACATCTGGAACACTGAAGCTTTCTTT. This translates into CAISDIWNTEAFF.

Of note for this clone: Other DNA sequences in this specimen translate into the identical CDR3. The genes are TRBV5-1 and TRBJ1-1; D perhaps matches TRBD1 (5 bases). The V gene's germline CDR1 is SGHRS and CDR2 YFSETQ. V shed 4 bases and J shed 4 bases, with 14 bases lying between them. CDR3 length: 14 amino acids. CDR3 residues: CASSRGTGGTEAFF. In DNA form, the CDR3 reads TGCGCCAGCAGCAGAGGGACCGGCGGCACTGAAGCTTTCTTT. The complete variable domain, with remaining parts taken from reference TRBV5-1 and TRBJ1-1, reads KAGVTQTPRYLIKTRGQQVTLSCSPISGHRSVSWYQQTPGQGLQFLFEYFSETQRNKGNFPGRFSGRQFSNSRSEMNVSTLELGDSALYLCASSRGTGGTEAFFGQGTRLTVV.

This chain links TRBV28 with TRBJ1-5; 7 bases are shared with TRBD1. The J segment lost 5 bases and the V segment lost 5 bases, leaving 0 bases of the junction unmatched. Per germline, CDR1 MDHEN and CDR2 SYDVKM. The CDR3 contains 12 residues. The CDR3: CASSQGDQPQHF. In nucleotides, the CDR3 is TGTGCCAGCAGTCAGGGGGATCAGCCCCAGCATTTT.

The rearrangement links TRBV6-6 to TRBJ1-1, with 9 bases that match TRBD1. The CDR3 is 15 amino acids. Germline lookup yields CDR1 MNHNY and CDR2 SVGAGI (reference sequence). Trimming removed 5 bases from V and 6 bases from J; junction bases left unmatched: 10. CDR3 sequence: CASSITGGGMAEAFF. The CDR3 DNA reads TGTGCCAGCAGTATTACAGGGGGCGGAATGGCTGAAGCTTTCTTT.

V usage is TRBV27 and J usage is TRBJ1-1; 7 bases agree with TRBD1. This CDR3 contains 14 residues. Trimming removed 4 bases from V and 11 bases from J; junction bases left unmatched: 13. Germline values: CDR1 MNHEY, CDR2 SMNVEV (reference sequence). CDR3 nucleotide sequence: TGTGCCAGCAGTTATCCGGGACAGTCGTCAGAGGCTTTCTTT. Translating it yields CASSYPGQSSEAFF.

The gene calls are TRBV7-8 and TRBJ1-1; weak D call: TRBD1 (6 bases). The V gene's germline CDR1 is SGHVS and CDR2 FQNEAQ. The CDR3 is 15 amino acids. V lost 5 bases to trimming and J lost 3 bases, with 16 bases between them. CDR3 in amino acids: CASSQTDRTHTEAFF. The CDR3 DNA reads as TGTGCCAGCAGCCAAACGGACAGAACCCACACTGAAGCTTTCTTT. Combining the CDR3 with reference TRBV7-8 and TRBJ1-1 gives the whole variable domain GAGVSQSPRYKVAKRGQDVALRCDPISGHVSLFWYQQALGQGPEFLTYFQNEAQLDKSGLPSDRFFAERPEGSVSTLKIQRTQQEDSAVYLCASSQTDRTHTEAFFGQGTRLTVV.

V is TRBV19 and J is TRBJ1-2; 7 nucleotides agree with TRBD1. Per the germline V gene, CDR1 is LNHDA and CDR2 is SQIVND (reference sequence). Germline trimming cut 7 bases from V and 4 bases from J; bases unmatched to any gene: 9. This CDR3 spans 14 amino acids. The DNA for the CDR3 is TGTGCCAGTAACAAGAACAGGGGCTCCTATGGCTACACCTTC. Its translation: CASNKNRGSYGYTF.

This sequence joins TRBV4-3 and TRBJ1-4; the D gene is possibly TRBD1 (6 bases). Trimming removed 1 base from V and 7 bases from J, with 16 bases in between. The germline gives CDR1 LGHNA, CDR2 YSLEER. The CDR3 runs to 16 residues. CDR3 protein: CASSQGRGQSREKLFF. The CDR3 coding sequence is TGCGCCAGCAGCCAAGGCCGGGGGCAAAGCCGTGAAAAACTGTTTTTT.

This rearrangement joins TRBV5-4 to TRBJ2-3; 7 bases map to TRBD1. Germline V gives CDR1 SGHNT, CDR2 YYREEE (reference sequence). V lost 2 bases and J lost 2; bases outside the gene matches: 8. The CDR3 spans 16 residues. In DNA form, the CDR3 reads TGTGCCAGCAGCTTCCCTAGGGGGCTGCCCACAGATACGCAGTATTTT. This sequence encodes CASSFPRGLPTDTQYF. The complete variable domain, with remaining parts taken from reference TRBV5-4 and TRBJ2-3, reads ETGVTQSPTHLIKTRGQQVTLRCSSQSGHNTVSWYQQALGQGPQFIFQYYREEENGRGNFPPRFSGLQFPNYSSELNVNALELDDSALYLCASSFPRGLPTDTQYFGPGTRLTVL.

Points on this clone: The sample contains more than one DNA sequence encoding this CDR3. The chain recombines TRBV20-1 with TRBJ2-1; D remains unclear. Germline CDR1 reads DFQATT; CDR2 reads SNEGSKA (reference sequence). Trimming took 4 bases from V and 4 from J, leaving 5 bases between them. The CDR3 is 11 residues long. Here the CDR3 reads CSATFYNEQFF. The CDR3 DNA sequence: TGCAGTGCTACCTTTTACAATGAGCAGTTCTTC.

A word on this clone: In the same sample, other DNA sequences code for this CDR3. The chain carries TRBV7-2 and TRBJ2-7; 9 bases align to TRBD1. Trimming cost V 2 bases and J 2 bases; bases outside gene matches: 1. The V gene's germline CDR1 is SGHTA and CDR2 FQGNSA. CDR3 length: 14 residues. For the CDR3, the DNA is TGTGCCAGCAGCTTACGACAGGGGGCCTACGAGCAGTACTTC. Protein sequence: CASSLRQGAYEQYF.

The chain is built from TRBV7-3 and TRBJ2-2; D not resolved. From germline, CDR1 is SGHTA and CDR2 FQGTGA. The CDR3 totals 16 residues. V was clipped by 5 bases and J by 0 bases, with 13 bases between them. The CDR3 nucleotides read TGTGCCAGCAGCCCCAGGTTTGGGGCGAACACCGGGGAGCTGTTTTTT. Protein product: CASSPRFGANTGELFF.

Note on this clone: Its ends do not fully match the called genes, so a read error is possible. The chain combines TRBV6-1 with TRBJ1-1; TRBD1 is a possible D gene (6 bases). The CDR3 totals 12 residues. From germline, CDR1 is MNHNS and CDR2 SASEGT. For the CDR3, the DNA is TGCGCCGCGGGGGGGCTGAACACTGAAGCTTTCTTT. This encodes CAAGGLNTEAFF.

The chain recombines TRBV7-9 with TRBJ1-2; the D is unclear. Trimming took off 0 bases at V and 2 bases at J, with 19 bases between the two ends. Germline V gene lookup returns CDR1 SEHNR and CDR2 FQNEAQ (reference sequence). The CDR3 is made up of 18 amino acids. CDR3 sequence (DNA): TGTGCCAGCAGCTTAGCGCCGCTTAGTGGCAATTCAAACTATGGCTACACCTTC. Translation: CASSLAPLSGNSNYGYTF. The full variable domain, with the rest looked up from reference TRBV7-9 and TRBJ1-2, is DTGVSQNPRHKITKRGQNVTFRCDPISEHNRLYWYRQTLGQGPEFLTYFQNEAQLEKSRLLSDRFSAERPKGSFSTLEIQRTEQGDSAMYLCASSLAPLSGNSNYGYTFGSGTRLTVV.